This T cell receptor beta chain came from a study of T cell changes during pregnancy in multiple sclerosis. Per the germline V gene, CDR1 is MNHEY and CDR2 is SVGAGI. Deletions cut 6 bases from V and 8 bases from J, with 17 bases between. The CDR3 covers 14 residues. The assay was immunoSEQ multiplex PCR, and TCRdb's table has in-frame clones only and misses some. Of 45,000 to 65,000 clones listed, approximately 92% are singletons. J is TRBJ1-3 and V is TRBV6-5; no clear D. This clonotype was sampled from a female donor with multiple sclerosis, enrolled in a pregnancy study. The specimen comprised CD4+ T cells from peripheral blood mononuclear cells, sampled after pregnancy. CDR3 coding DNA: TGTGCCAGCAGAACGACACTTTTGTCACACACCATATATTTT. Residues: CASRTTLLSHTIYF.